This T cell receptor (beta chain) was identified in a study of shared clonotypes between healthy human individuals. CDR3 length: 16 residues. The trim removed 4 bases at V and 5 bases at J, leaving 12 bases unmatched. Per the germline V gene, CDR1 is PRHDT and CDR2 is FYEKMQ (reference sequence). Naive-designated CD8 cells lacked CD45RO, were positively enriched for CCR7, and omitted terminally differentiated effector memory CD45RA+ cells. Profiled with immunoSEQ multiplex PCR; TCRdb holds only in-frame clones, not every one. The table includes about 2 million clones, approximately 94% detected once.

Sequences were obtained from naive CD8+ T cells sorted from blood. This chain joins TRBV13 and TRBJ2-3; 7 bases line up with TRBD2. This TCR was recovered from a young man in good health. The CDR3 protein is CASSSNGGGLRDTQYF. CDR3 coding DNA: TGTGCCAGCAGCTCCAACGGCGGGGGACTGCGAGATACGCAGTATTTT.